This T cell receptor (beta chain) appears in the sequencing data of a study of blood T cell repertoires in COVID-19 (TCRdb year 2020). Describing the broader study: Samples from collaborators originated in the United States, Italy and Spain and spanned both the acute and convalescent phases of COVID-19. HLA class I and class II types, where available, came from metadata supplied by the sample provider rather than from assay-based typing. Deeply sampled blood TCRbeta repertoires from subjects exposed to, actively infected with, or recovered from COVID-19 were included in the dataset. The sample metadata nearly always contained a de-identified subject ID, COVID-19 status, age in years and sex. Samples were obtained from the ongoing ImmuneRACE study (first 160 participants) and from over 1,000 subjects provided by 6 global collaborators. The prospective study material was composed of cDNA or gDNA derived from T cells, B-cell-depleted T cells, or PBMCs. The repertoires were released in a freely available public database meant as a resource for research on the immune response to SARS-CoV-2. General conclusions and limits of the study: The amount of clinical and demographic metadata varied by source and participant and was provided uncurated.

The CDR3 numbers 16 residues from cysteine through phenylalanine. Only CDR3 DNA remains: 48 bases, in frame from the first base. V loses 5 bases at its end and J loses 4 bases; junction bases beyond the gene matches: 6. Looking up the germline V gene yields CDR1 SGHTA and CDR2 FQGTGA. TCRbeta CDR3 regions were amplified from genomic DNA using the immunoSEQ Assay, a bias-controlled multiplex PCR. The authors' pipeline ran thus. The number of nucleated cells in each sample was estimated by amplification of reference gene primers within the assay. To quantify the absolute abundance of each unique TCRbeta CDR3 rearrangement, sequence reads were collapsed and filtered. For each sample, productive Simpson clonality was calculated as the square root of Simpson's diversity index across productive rearrangements. Held by TCRdb, this immuneACCESS table contains in-frame sequences only and omits some clones. Under half of the omission traces to an unresolved V gene where checked; the cause of the rest is unknown. The V and J calls and the clone size are those of that table, but D and trimming were determined from the DNA. The sample records 150,000 to 250,000 clones, 80% to 90% of which are singletons. 10% to 15% of the sample is in the top ten clones.

In the prospective study, participants were 18 to 89 years old, resided in 24 geographic areas of the United States, and were enrolled through a virtual design. In the prospective study, participants were assigned to cohorts based on the clinical history participants reported in a screening survey and a study questionnaire. Recovered participants in ImmuneRACE Cohort 3 were defined as having two consecutive negative NP/OP PCR tests, clearance from a healthcare professional, or resolution of symptoms. Each participant in the prospective study had whole blood, serum and a nasopharyngeal or oropharyngeal swab collected by mobile phlebotomists. Over a 2-month period, participants in the prospective study had the option of providing additional blood draws and questionnaires. Blood samples from the prospective study were shipped frozen or at room temperature prior to DNA extraction. With respect to this clone: Its binding antigen is unknown. Base quality data are lacking; no much larger clone is found one base away.

The rearranged segments are TRBV7-3 and TRBJ2-2, and TRBD2 matches 11 of the central bases. The TCR comes from a man aged 35 to 55 who had recovered from COVID-19. Sequenced material: PBMCs or T cells enriched from blood (not recorded which). This receptor carries the CDR3 CASSIGTSGSTGELFF. The nucleotide sequence is given as TGTGCCAGCAGCATAGGAACTAGCGGGAGCACCGGGGAGCTGTTTTTT.